The clone carrying this T cell receptor (beta chain) has more than one count but fewer than ten. This sample is drawn from a study of identical twins. There are 14 residues in the CDR3. V shed 6 bases and J shed 4 bases, with 13 bases lying between them. Germline V gives CDR1 SGHAT, CDR2 FQNNGV. TCRdb called the 5' RACE reads again in MiXCR, with one record for every CDR3 protein. The data hold around 240,000 distinct CDR3 sequences, with approximately 7% observed a single time. The same data also went into a second study, on yellow fever vaccine responses in identical twins.

The V call is TRBV11-2, the J call TRBJ2-1; D possibly corresponds to TRBD2 (6 bases). The sequencing sample was made of memory (CD45RO+) T cells sorted from blood. The sequence derives from a woman between 18 and 29 years old in good health. For the CDR3, the DNA is TGTGCCAGCAGGGGAGAACGGGAGTACAATGAGCAGTTCTTC. Translating gives CASRGEREYNEQFF.